This TCR beta chain was sequenced for a study of blood T cells in healthy people across ages. Study-wide points: Correlation between TCR beta diversity and naive T cell percentage was strong.

From germline, CDR1 is DFQATT and CDR2 SNEGSKA (reference sequence). The CDR3 sequence is 15 residues long. The ends lost 0 bases at V and 2 bases at J; junction bases unmatched: 4. Comment on this clonotype: Its target is not known.

Together with a sample-barcoded 5' primer, a J-beta primer mix was included in a second PCR lasting about 6 to 12 cycles. Via MiXCR, TCRdb re-called the 5' RACE reads, giving one row per CDR3 protein. In the table there are approximately 1,700,000 distinct CDR3 sequences, about two fifths of which are singletons. Sequences were obtained from blood. This sequence originates from a human donor in good health. The rearrangement joins TRBV20-1 to TRBJ2-7, with 10 bases matching TRBD2. CDR3 coding DNA: TGCAGTGCTAGAGATGGAGCGGGGGGGCCCTACGAGCAGTACTTC. Protein: CSARDGAGGPYEQYF.